This T cell receptor beta chain was documented in a study of shared clonotypes between healthy human individuals. The repertoire was sequenced with immunoSEQ multiplex PCR; TCRdb's copy has only in-frame clones and lacks some. The sample carries 520,000 or so clones, 70% to 80% recorded once. The germline gives CDR1 SGHAT, CDR2 FQDESV (reference sequence). The CDR3 spans 13 residues. V was cut by 5 bases and J by 3 bases, with 11 bases left in between. The origin of this receptor is a woman in her 40s in good health. Some clones in this sample may be carry-over from other donors' samples. The sequenced sample was PBMCs. The V and J genes are TRBV11-1 and TRBJ2-7; D is perhaps TRBD1 (6 bases). This CDR3 is CASSPGQIYEQYF. The DNA for the CDR3 is TGTGCCAGCAGCCCCGGACAGATCTACGAGCAGTACTTC.